This T cell receptor beta chain was sequenced in a study of untreated major depressive disorder. Findings and caveats of the study: Three preselected Vbeta families were the sole sequencing comparisons.

Turning to this clone: What it binds is unknown.

V dropped 3 bases and J dropped 4; count of bases not matched to a gene: 9. CDR3 length: 16 residues. Germline V lookup: CDR1 LNHDA, CDR2 SQIVND (reference sequence). Blood, 25 to 30 ml, was drawn into EDTA tubes. Magnetic negative selection enriched CD4+ T cells from thawed PBMCs. Typically 90% to 95% of enriched cells were CD4+. Clones were sequenced by immunoSEQ multiplex PCR, and TCRdb holds only the in-frame ones, with some missing. This sample carries approximately 20,000 clones, approximately 87% of them seen once, and the ten largest clones take about 0.8%. What was sequenced was CD4+ T cells from PBMCs. The clonotype comes from a woman younger than 45 in good health. This chain uses TRBV19 with TRBJ2-5; TRBD1 aligns across 9 bases. The CDR3 DNA sequence: TGTGCCAGTAGTATGGTGGGGACAGGGCCAGGAGAGACCCAGTACTTC. Translating it yields CASSMVGTGPGETQYF.